Reported below is one T cell receptor (beta chain). What it recognizes is unknown. The entry originates in a study of cytomegalovirus exposure and HLA in healthy donors. Germline V lookup: CDR1 MNHNY, CDR2 SVGAGI (reference sequence). This CDR3 is built from 14 residues. Trimming took 7 bases from V and 1 from J, leaving 10 bases between them. Broader study findings: Presence/absence analyses took donor sequencing depth as roughly uniform.

The PCR made use of 60 Vbeta and 13 Jbeta primers. Measured with immunoSEQ multiplex PCR; TCRdb has only the in-frame clones, and not every one. This sample yields 200,000 to 250,000 clones, of which approximately 78% are seen a single time; 2.5% to 3% belongs to the top ten. The chain has TRBV6-6 and TRBJ2-2; D gene ambiguous. The TCR was taken from a young man in good health and CMV-seronegative. Sequencing input: PBMCs. The CDR3 spells CASTFGQNTGELFF. The DNA for the CDR3 is TGTGCCAGCACCTTCGGTCAGAACACCGGGGAGCTGTTTTTT.